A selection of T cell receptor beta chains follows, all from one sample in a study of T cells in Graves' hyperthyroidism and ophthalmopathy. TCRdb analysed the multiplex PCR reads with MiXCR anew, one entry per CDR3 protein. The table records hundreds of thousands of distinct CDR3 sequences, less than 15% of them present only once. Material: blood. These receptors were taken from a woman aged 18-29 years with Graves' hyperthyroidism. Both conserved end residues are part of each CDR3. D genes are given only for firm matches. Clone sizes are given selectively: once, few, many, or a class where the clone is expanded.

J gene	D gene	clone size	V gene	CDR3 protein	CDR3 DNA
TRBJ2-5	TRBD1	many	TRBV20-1	CSAGQGETQYF	TGCAGTGCTGGACAGGGGGAGACCCAGTACTTC
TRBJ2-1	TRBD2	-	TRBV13	CASNIGLGLGHNEQFF	TGTGCCAGCAACATTGGATTGGGACTAGGCCACAATGAGCAGTTCTTC
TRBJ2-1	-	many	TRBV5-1	CASSLTLAGRSNEQFF	TGCGCCAGCAGCTTGACTCTTGCGGGACGAAGCAATGAGCAGTTCTTC
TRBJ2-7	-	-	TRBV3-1	CASSGRGPSYEQYF	TGTGCCAGCAGTGGCAGGGGCCCCTCCTACGAGCAGTACTTC
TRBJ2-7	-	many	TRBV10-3	CAIRDGAASSYEQYF	TGTGCCATCAGGGATGGGGCCGCGAGCTCCTACGAGCAGTACTTC
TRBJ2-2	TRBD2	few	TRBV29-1	CSVAGGGTSGKAGELFF	TGCAGCGTTGCGGGGGGCGGGACTAGCGGGAAGGCCGGGGAGCTGTTTTTT
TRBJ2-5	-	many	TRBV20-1	CSALYGVRSETQYF	TGCAGTGCCCTCTACGGCGTCCGGTCAGAGACCCAGTACTTC
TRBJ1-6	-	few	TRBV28	CASSLIHNSPLHF	TGTGCCAGCAGTTTGATCCATAATTCACCCCTCCACTTT
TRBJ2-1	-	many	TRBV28	CASSLPPDSTYNEQFF	TGTGCCAGCAGTTTACCACCCGACAGTACCTACAATGAGCAGTTCTTC
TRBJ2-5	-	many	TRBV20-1	CSVRTTRGTQYF	TGCAGTGTCAGGACTACCAGGGGGACCCAGTACTTC
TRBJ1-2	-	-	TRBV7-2	CASSLGDGRYGYTF	TGTGCCAGCAGCTTAGGCGACGGACGATATGGCTACACCTTC